This T cell receptor (beta chain) originates from a study of T cells in women clearing cervical HPV infection. Study-wide context: Blood came at first lesion visit for cases, post-clearance for controls. Whole-study results and caveats: Controls had more TRBV6-7 (0.16%) than cases (about 0.11%). It is unknown whether associations predate infection; no effector/memory or HPV-specific sorting.

The data were produced by immunoSEQ multiplex PCR, yet TCRdb's version contains in-frame clones alone and is incomplete. This table lists about 39,000 clones. A remark on this clone: The antigen is unknown. From the germline J gene comes the end of the CDR3, since the read stops 3 residues before it.

This CDR3 has 14 residues. The V gene lost 1 base and the J gene lost 8 bases, with 12 bases spanning the gap. Germline CDR1 and CDR2: SGHVS and FQNEAQ. V is TRBV7-8 and J is TRBJ2-1; maybe TRBD1 (5 bases). The TCR comes from a woman between 18 and 70 years old with a cervical HPV16 infection that either progressed to CIN3+ or cleared (not recorded which). The source material was blood buffy coat. The CDR3 loop is CASSLVQGSDEQFF. The DNA read from the CDR3 is TGTGCCAGCAGCTTAGTTCAGGGATCCGATGAG.